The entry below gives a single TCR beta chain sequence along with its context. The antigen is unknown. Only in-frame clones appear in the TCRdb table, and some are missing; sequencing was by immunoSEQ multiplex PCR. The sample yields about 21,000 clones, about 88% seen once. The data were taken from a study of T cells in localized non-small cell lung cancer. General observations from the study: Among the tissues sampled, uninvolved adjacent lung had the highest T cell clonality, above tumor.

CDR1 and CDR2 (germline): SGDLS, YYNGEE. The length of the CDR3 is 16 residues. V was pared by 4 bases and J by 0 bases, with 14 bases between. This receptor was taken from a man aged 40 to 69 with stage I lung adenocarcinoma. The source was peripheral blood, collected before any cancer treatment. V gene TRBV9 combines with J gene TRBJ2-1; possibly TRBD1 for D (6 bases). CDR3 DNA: TGTGCCAGCAGCCCGGAAGGACAGAGCTCCTACAATGAGCAGTTCTTC. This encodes CASSPEGQSSYNEQFF.